Below, 5 T cell receptor beta chains from the same sample are listed, as sequenced in a study of blood T cell repertoires in COVID-19. Here immunoSEQ multiplex PCR was the method, and the copy in TCRdb shows in-frame clones only, minus some. Found here are 250,000 to 350,000 clones, roughly nine tenths of them singletons; the top ten hold 2.2%. The sample consisted of peripheral blood. Every receptor here comes from a woman aged 50 to 60 who had recovered from COVID-19.

The rearrangement uses TRBV9 and TRBJ2-7; TRBD1 agrees at 7 bases. This CDR3 is built from 20 residues. Germline V lookup: CDR1 SGDLS, CDR2 YYNGEE. J lost 1 base, V lost 0 bases, and 19 bases had no gene match. CDR3 in DNA: TGTGCCAGCAGCGTAGGATGGGGGCACCCCGGGACAGAGAATTCCTACGAGCAGTACTTC. This encodes CASSVGWGHPGTENSYEQYF. Full variable domain (outside the CDR3, taken from reference TRBV9 and TRBJ2-7): DSGVTQTPKHLITATGQRVTLRCSPRSGDLSVYWYQQSLDQGLQFLIQYYNGEERAKGNILERFSAQQFPDLHSELNLSSLELGDSALYFCASSVGWGHPGTENSYEQYFGPGTRLTVT.

The chain combines TRBV5-1 with TRBJ2-5; D perhaps matches TRBD1 (5 bases). Germline assignment: CDR1 SGHRS and CDR2 YFSETQ. Trimming pared 2 bases from V and 2 bases from J, leaving 13 bases between. The CDR3 runs to 15 residues. CDR3 nucleotide sequence: TGCGCCAGCAGCTTCCTCGGACATCCTCAAGAGACCCAGTACTTC. Translation: CASSFLGHPQETQYF.

This clone was seen a handful of times. CDR3 nucleotide sequence: TGTGCCAGCGGGACAGGGGCGAAAGCTTTCTTT. It specifies CASGTGAKAFF. V and J are TRBV19 and TRBJ1-1, with 10 bases matching TRBD1. V lost 9 bases to trimming and J lost 9 bases; unmatched junction nucleotides: 4. CDR1 and CDR2 from the germline V gene are LNHDA and SQIVND (reference sequence). The CDR3 is made up of 11 amino acids.

The V and J genes are TRBV30 and TRBJ2-2; D is possibly TRBD2 (6 bases). Germline-derived CDR1 and CDR2 are GTSNPN and SVGIG (reference sequence). This CDR3 has 13 residues. Between the trimmed V and J ends, which lost 1 base and 7 bases, there was a span of 10 bases. The CDR3 region has the DNA TGTGCCTGGAGTGGGAGGGCTGGCGGGGAGCTGTTTTTT. This codes for CAWSGRAGGELFF.

The CDR3 sequence: CASSLVQAQNTEAFF. DNA of the CDR3: TGTGCCAGCAGCTTAGTACAGGCGCAGAACACTGAAGCTTTCTTT. The chain has TRBV7-9 and TRBJ1-1; D might be TRBD1 (5 bases). Trimming cost V 1 base and J 1 base, with 10 bases left between them. The CDR3 runs to 15 residues. The germline gives CDR1 SEHNR, CDR2 FQNEAQ (reference sequence).